This T cell receptor beta chain was sequenced for a study of HIV-infected patients and healthy controls. Overall study results and limits: HIV-infected patients and controls differed significantly in mean usage of eight alpha and eight beta V genes. HIV-associated CDR3 frequencies dropped significantly during therapy; CMV-associated ones, mostly rising, changed nonsignificantly. Donor HLA types were not determined in the study.

Alpha and beta constant-region primers primed reverse transcription of around 0.5 ug RNA. Using multiplexing indices, alpha and beta chain libraries were generated apart by chain-specific third strand synthesis. TCRdb redid the calling of the 5' RACE reads with MiXCR, one entry per CDR3 protein. The repertoire holds thousands of distinct CDR3 sequences, around 8.8% seen once, with just under 20% in the top ten. Whole blood was used without fractionation, so all unsorted peripheral T cells were included. Germline CDR1 reads KGHDR; CDR2 reads SFDVKD. V gave up 3 bases and J gave up 7 bases; unmatched junction bases: 11. This CDR3 comprises 15 residues. This clonotype was seen many times. The target antigen is unknown.

This receptor was taken from an adult with HIV infection. The chain combines TRBV24-1 with TRBJ2-7; 7 bases line up with TRBD2. Sequencing was performed on blood, taken before antiretroviral therapy. CDR3 in amino acids: CATSDPQIMGGEQYF. CDR3 nucleotides: TGTGCCACCAGTGATCCACAGATTATGGGAGGGGAGCAGTACTTC.